The present T cell receptor beta chain was sequenced within a study of blood T cell repertoires in COVID-19. Study context: COVID-19 samples from acute and convalescent phases originated in the United States, Italy and Spain.

Assay used: immunoSEQ multiplex PCR; TCRdb lists only in-frame clones, some missing. The sample shows approximately 240,000 clones, around 90% of them seen only once. Clinical history reported by participants formed the basis on which cohorts were assigned. Trimming took 0 bases from V and 1 from J; bases not matched to a gene: 5. The CDR3 length is 16 residues. The germline CDR1 and CDR2 sequences are MNHEY and SVGAGI. The rearrangement joins TRBV6-5 to TRBJ1-1; 7 bases agree with TRBD1. This clonotype was sampled from a woman aged 30 to 39 with acute COVID-19. The material sequenced was PBMCs or T cells enriched from blood (not recorded which). CDR3 bases: TGTGCCAGCAGTTACTCGACAGGGTCAGCGAACACTGAAGCTTTCTTT. It specifies CASSYSTGSANTEAFF.